A selection of T cell receptor beta chains follows, all from one sample in a study of tumor and adjacent non-tumor tissue in lung cancer. Via MiXCR, TCRdb re-called the multiplex PCR reads, giving one row per CDR3 protein. The table lists 85,000 to 100,000 distinct CDR3 sequences, roughly 66% of them singletons. The sample taken for sequencing was lung tumor tissue. The receptors derive from a man aged 60-69 years with non-small cell lung cancer. The CDR3 runs from the conserved cysteine through the conserved F or W. The order of the fields is D gene, clone size, J gene, V gene, CDR3 DNA, CDR3 protein. The D gene is left open where the match is weak. Rows give clone size only sometimes, using once, few, many, or a class for an expanded clone.

d_call: TRBD2; clone_size: many; j_call: TRBJ2-5; v_call: TRBV12-3/TRBV12-4; cdr3_nt: TGTGCCAGCACCTGGACTAGCGGAAACCAAGAGACCCAGTACTTC; cdr3_aa: CASTWTSGNQETQYF
d_call: NA; clone_size: NA; j_call: TRBJ1-6; v_call: TRBV5-4; cdr3_nt: TGTGCCAGCAGCTTGGACCGTACTAGTAATTCACCCCTCTACTTT; cdr3_aa: CASSLDRTSNSPLYF
d_call: TRBD2; clone_size: NA; j_call: TRBJ2-5; v_call: TRBV12-3/TRBV12-4; cdr3_nt: TGTGCCAGCTTGGATACGGGACTAACGTTAGAGACCAAGTACTTC; cdr3_aa: CASLDTGLTLETKYF
d_call: NA; clone_size: once; j_call: TRBJ2-7; v_call: TRBV11-1; cdr3_nt: TGTGCCGGCAGGCACGGACGGCTACCCGGCGAGCAGTACTTC; cdr3_aa: CAGRHGRLPGEQYF
d_call: TRBD1; clone_size: NA; j_call: TRBJ2-5; v_call: TRBV12-3/TRBV12-4; cdr3_nt: TGTGCCAGCAGTTCCCAACAGGGGGCAGGGGACCAGTACTTC; cdr3_aa: CASSSQQGAGDQYF
d_call: TRBD1; clone_size: many; j_call: TRBJ2-7; v_call: TRBV29-1; cdr3_nt: TGCAGCGTTGTTTCACAGGGGCTAATAGCCTACGAGCAGTACTTC; cdr3_aa: CSVVSQGLIAYEQYF
d_call: NA; clone_size: NA; j_call: TRBJ2-1; v_call: TRBV7-6; cdr3_nt: TGTGCCAGCAGCTTAGAGCGGAGCTCCTACAATGAGCAGTTCTTC; cdr3_aa: CASSLERSSYNEQFF
d_call: TRBD2; clone_size: NA; j_call: TRBJ2-2; v_call: TRBV11-2; cdr3_nt: TGTGCTAGCAGCTCGGGACCAGCGGGAGCGACGAACACAGAGGAGCTGTTTTTT; cdr3_aa: CASSSGPAGATNTEELFF
d_call: TRBD1; clone_size: NA; j_call: TRBJ2-7; v_call: TRBV28; cdr3_nt: TGTTCCAGCAGCCAGATATCGACAGGGTTCTACGAGCAATACTTC; cdr3_aa: CSSSQISTGFYEQYF
d_call: TRBD1; clone_size: NA; j_call: TRBJ1-2; v_call: TRBV19; cdr3_nt: TGTGCCAGTAGTATACAGGGGGCAGGCGGCTACACCTTC; cdr3_aa: CASSIQGAGGYTF
d_call: NA; clone_size: NA; j_call: TRBJ2-4; v_call: TRBV12-3/TRBV12-4; cdr3_nt: TGTGCCAGCAGTTCCCGAGGGAGTCTGGGAAACATCCAGTACTTC; cdr3_aa: CASSSRGSLGNIQYF
d_call: TRBD2; clone_size: many; j_call: TRBJ2-5; v_call: TRBV4-2; cdr3_nt: TGTGCCAGCAGCCAAGGGGCGGGAGGGATCCAAGAGACCCAGTACTTC; cdr3_aa: CASSQGAGGIQETQYF
d_call: NA; clone_size: many; j_call: TRBJ1-3; v_call: TRBV6-6; cdr3_nt: TGTGCCACCTACTTCGGAACCACCATATATTTT; cdr3_aa: CATYFGTTIYF
d_call: NA; clone_size: NA; j_call: TRBJ2-5; v_call: TRBV12-3/TRBV12-4; cdr3_nt: TGTGTCAGCAGTTTTTTACTAACGGAGACCCAGTACTTC; cdr3_aa: CVSSFLLTETQYF
d_call: TRBD1; clone_size: many; j_call: TRBJ2-2; v_call: TRBV10-3; cdr3_nt: TGTGCCACATCTGGGGACAGATACACCGGGGAGCTGTTTTTT; cdr3_aa: CATSGDRYTGELFF
d_call: NA; clone_size: few; j_call: TRBJ2-1; v_call: TRBV20-1; cdr3_nt: TGCAGTGCTCCAAGGACGGGGGACCATTACAATGAGCAGTTCTTC; cdr3_aa: CSAPRTGDHYNEQFF
d_call: NA; clone_size: NA; j_call: TRBJ2-2; v_call: TRBV12-3/TRBV12-4; cdr3_nt: TGTGCCAGCAGTCCCCTGAGCTGCGCAAACACCGGGGAGCTGTTTTTT; cdr3_aa: CASSPLSCANTGELFF
d_call: NA; clone_size: NA; j_call: TRBJ2-3; v_call: TRBV5-6; cdr3_nt: TGTGCCAGCAGCTTGGGGGGGGCCGGTGCACAGTATTTT; cdr3_aa: CASSLGGAGAQYF
d_call: NA; clone_size: once; j_call: TRBJ2-5; v_call: TRBV6-4; cdr3_nt: TGTGCCAGCAGTGACTCATATAGGCGGGAAGCCTACCAAGAGACCCAGTACTTC; cdr3_aa: CASSDSYRREAYQETQYF
d_call: NA; clone_size: many; j_call: TRBJ2-1; v_call: TRBV7-9; cdr3_nt: TGTGCCAGCAGCTTAGAGGTTTTCGAGCAGTTCTTC; cdr3_aa: CASSLEVFEQFF
d_call: NA; clone_size: few; j_call: TRBJ2-7; v_call: TRBV19; cdr3_nt: TGTGCCAGTAGGCGGGACCACTCGGCCTACGAGCAGTACTTC; cdr3_aa: CASRRDHSAYEQYF
d_call: NA; clone_size: NA; j_call: TRBJ2-3; v_call: TRBV11-3; cdr3_nt: TGCGACAGCAGCTCGGAGACCAGAGGGTATTTT; cdr3_aa: CDSSSETRGYF
d_call: TRBD1; clone_size: NA; j_call: TRBJ1-2; v_call: TRBV4-1; cdr3_nt: TGCGACAGCAGCCAGGCAGGGGGCGTGGAAGGCTACACCTTC; cdr3_aa: CDSSQAGGVEGYTF
d_call: NA; clone_size: NA; j_call: TRBJ1-3; v_call: TRBV6-5; cdr3_nt: TGTGTCAGCAGTTACTCGATATTGACTGGAAACACCATATATTTT; cdr3_aa: CVSSYSILTGNTIYF
d_call: TRBD1; clone_size: many; j_call: TRBJ2-3; v_call: TRBV12-3/TRBV12-4; cdr3_nt: TGTGCCAGCACCTCCCCCCCCGGGACAGGCAGCACAGATACGCAGTATTTT; cdr3_aa: CASTSPPGTGSTDTQYF
d_call: TRBD2; clone_size: NA; j_call: TRBJ2-1; v_call: TRBV12-3/TRBV12-4; cdr3_nt: TGTGCCAGGGGACTGGCGGGGGGGCGGCGATACAATCAGCAGTTCTTC; cdr3_aa: CARGLAGGRRYNQQFF
d_call: NA; clone_size: NA; j_call: TRBJ1-1; v_call: TRBV11-2; cdr3_nt: TGTGCCAGCAGCCCTAGGGGGGGGGAGAGCACTGAGGTTTTCTTT; cdr3_aa: CASSPRGGESTEVFF
d_call: NA; clone_size: NA; j_call: TRBJ1-5; v_call: TRBV7-8; cdr3_nt: TGTGCCAGCATCTTAGACGGCAGTCGTTCAAGGCAGTCTCAGCATTTT; cdr3_aa: CASILDGSRSRQSQHF
d_call: NA; clone_size: NA; j_call: TRBJ2-3; v_call: TRBV4-2; cdr3_nt: TGTGCCAGCAGCCAAGACGGAGAACGTTCGCAGTATTTT; cdr3_aa: CASSQDGERSQYF